A selection of T cell receptor beta chains follows, all from one sample in a study of technical replicates of blood from four donors. The protocol was immunoSEQ multiplex PCR, while the TCRdb copy is restricted to in-frame clones and leaves out a portion. Among 70,000 to 90,000 clones listed, roughly 94% were seen once. The sample was T cells isolated from PBMCs. Receptor source: a human donor in good health. CDR3s include the opening cysteine and the closing phenylalanine or tryptophan. D genes are given only for firm matches. For some rows the clone size is stated as once, few or many, or as a class when expanded; others skip it.

D gene	J gene	clone size	V gene	CDR3 DNA	CDR3 protein
.	TRBJ1-5	.	TRBV2	TGTGCCAGCAGTACTTGGACAGATAGCAATCAGCCCCAGCATTTT	CASSTWTDSNQPQHF
.	TRBJ2-7	.	TRBV7-5	TGTGTCAGAAGCGTAGGCCGACAGTTCTACGAGCAGTACTTC	CVRSVGRQFYEQYF
.	TRBJ2-7	.	TRBV7-6	TGTGCCAGCAGCTTAAACTACGACAGCCCCTACGAGCAGTACTTC	CASSLNYDSPYEQYF
.	TRBJ1-3	.	TRBV4-1	TGCGCCAGCAGCTCTTTTAGTACCTCTGGAAACACCATATATTTT	CASSSFSTSGNTIYF
.	TRBJ2-1	.	TRBV5-1	TGCGCCAGCAGCCCCGATGGGGCCCGATCCTACAATGAGCAGTTCTTC	CASSPDGARSYNEQFF
TRBD2	TRBJ2-1	.	TRBV5-6	TGTGCCAGCAGCTTGGGGGGAGGGCCGGCCAATGAGCAGTTCTTC	CASSLGGGPANEQFF
TRBD1	TRBJ1-1	.	TRBV2	TGTGCCAGCAGTGAATCGAGACAGGGCACTGAAGCTTTCTTT	CASSESRQGTEAFF
TRBD2	TRBJ2-1	.	TRBV19	TGTGCCAGTAGCATAGCGGGAGGGAGCTACAATGAGCAGTTCTTC	CASSIAGGSYNEQFF
TRBD2	TRBJ2-3	.	TRBV11-2	TGTGCCAGCAGCCTAGCGGGATTAAACACAGATACGCAGTATTTT	CASSLAGLNTDTQYF
.	TRBJ2-1	.	TRBV19	TGTGCCAGTAGTGAGATATCGCTTGGGGCCCCTGAGCAGTTCTTC	CASSEISLGAPEQFF
TRBD1	TRBJ2-7	.	TRBV7-9	TGTGCCAGCAGTTGGACAGGCGGCGAGCAGTACTTC	CASSWTGGEQYF
.	TRBJ2-2	once	TRBV27	TGTGCCAGCAGTTGGACTCTTGTGGCCGGGGAGCTGTTTTTT	CASSWTLVAGELFF
TRBD1	TRBJ2-5	.	TRBV7-9	TGTGCCAGCACAGGGGGCGCGGAGACCCAGTACTTC	CASTGGAETQYF
.	TRBJ2-7	.	TRBV5-8	TGTGCCAGCAGCGCCGGGACTTGGGGTCGTGACGAGCAGTACTTC	CASSAGTWGRDEQYF
.	TRBJ1-3	once	TRBV6-4	TGTGCCAGCAGTGACTGGTACGGTCGGGGGGCTTCGGGAAACACCATATATTTT	CASSDWYGRGASGNTIYF
TRBD1	TRBJ1-3	.	TRBV29-1	TGCAGCGTTGAAGGCCTGGCAGGGGGCTCTGGAAACACCATATATTTT	CSVEGLAGGSGNTIYF
.	TRBJ1-6	.	TRBV11-2	TGTGCCAGCAGCCCACTTTCTAGCTCCTATAATTCACCCCTCCACTTT	CASSPLSSSYNSPLHF
TRBD1	TRBJ2-7	.	TRBV7-2	TGTGCCAGCAGCCCATCGGGACAGGGGTTCTACGAGCAGTACTTC	CASSPSGQGFYEQYF
TRBD1	TRBJ2-1	.	TRBV6-6	TGTGCCAGCAGTTACCCTAACGGACAGGGACGCAATGAGCAGTTCTTC	CASSYPNGQGRNEQFF
TRBD2	TRBJ2-7	.	TRBV19	TGTGCCAGTAGGCCCTCATGGACTAGCGGGAGATGGGAGCAGTACTTC	CASRPSWTSGRWEQYF
TRBD1	TRBJ2-3	.	TRBV28	TGTGCCAGCAGTTTGACAGGGTTAGATACGCAGTATTTT	CASSLTGLDTQYF
TRBD2	TRBJ2-7	.	TRBV11-2	TGTGCCAGCAGCTTAATCGGGACTACCCTAGAGCAGCAGTACTTC	CASSLIGTTLEQQYF
TRBD2	TRBJ2-1	.	TRBV5-6	TGTGCCAGCAGCATTTTAGCGGGTGAGCAGTTCTTC	CASSILAGEQFF
.	TRBJ1-3	.	TRBV7-8	TGTGCCAGCAGCTTAGAGTTCGGGTTAGTCCTTGGAAACACCATATATTTT	CASSLEFGLVLGNTIYF
.	TRBJ2-7	.	TRBV20-1	TGCAGTGCTGAGCGGTCCTACGAGCAGTACTTC	CSAERSYEQYF
TRBD1	TRBJ2-7	.	TRBV19	TGTGCCAGTAGTCCGGGACAGGGAAGCTCCTACGAGCAGTACTTC	CASSPGQGSSYEQYF
.	TRBJ2-7	.	TRBV11-2	TGTGCCAGCAGCTTAGCCGTTTACGAGCAGTACTTC	CASSLAVYEQYF
.	TRBJ2-7	.	TRBV2	TGTGCCAGTTCTAGCTCCTACGAGCAGTACTTC	CASSSSYEQYF
.	TRBJ1-2	.	TRBV4-3	TGCGCCAGCAGCCATGCGGGTTTCTATGGCTACACCTTC	CASSHAGFYGYTF
.	TRBJ1-2	.	TRBV7-8	TGTGCCAGCAGCCGGTCCGGGGACTATGGCTACACCTTC	CASSRSGDYGYTF
.	TRBJ2-7	.	TRBV28	TGTGCCAGCAGTTTAATGGAGGAACCGCCATACGAGCAGTACTTC	CASSLMEEPPYEQYF
TRBD1	TRBJ2-5	.	TRBV5-5	TGTGCCAGCAGAGGGACAGGGGGATTGATAGAGACCCAGTACTTC	CASRGTGGLIETQYF
.	TRBJ1-4	.	TRBV4-1	TGCGCCAGCAGCCAACCATTCATAGGAGTAGAACTGTTTTTT	CASSQPFIGVELFF
.	TRBJ2-1	.	TRBV9	TGTGCCAGCAGCGTAGCTATGTACAATGAGCAGTTCTTC	CASSVAMYNEQFF
.	TRBJ1-4	once	TRBV11-3	TGTGCCAGCAGCGAGCGTGCTGGCCTAAATGAAAAACTGTTTTTT	CASSERAGLNEKLFF
TRBD1	TRBJ1-2	.	TRBV6-5	TGTGCCAGCAGTTTAACCGGGACAGCTAACTATGGCTACACCTTC	CASSLTGTANYGYTF
TRBD2	TRBJ2-3	.	TRBV5-3	TGTGCCAGAAGCTTGACTAGCGGGAGGGCCTTGACAGATACGCAGTATTTT	CARSLTSGRALTDTQYF
TRBD2	TRBJ2-1	.	TRBV9	TGTGCCAGCAGCCGGACTAGCGGAGCTAGCTCCTACAATGAGCAGTTCTTC	CASSRTSGASSYNEQFF